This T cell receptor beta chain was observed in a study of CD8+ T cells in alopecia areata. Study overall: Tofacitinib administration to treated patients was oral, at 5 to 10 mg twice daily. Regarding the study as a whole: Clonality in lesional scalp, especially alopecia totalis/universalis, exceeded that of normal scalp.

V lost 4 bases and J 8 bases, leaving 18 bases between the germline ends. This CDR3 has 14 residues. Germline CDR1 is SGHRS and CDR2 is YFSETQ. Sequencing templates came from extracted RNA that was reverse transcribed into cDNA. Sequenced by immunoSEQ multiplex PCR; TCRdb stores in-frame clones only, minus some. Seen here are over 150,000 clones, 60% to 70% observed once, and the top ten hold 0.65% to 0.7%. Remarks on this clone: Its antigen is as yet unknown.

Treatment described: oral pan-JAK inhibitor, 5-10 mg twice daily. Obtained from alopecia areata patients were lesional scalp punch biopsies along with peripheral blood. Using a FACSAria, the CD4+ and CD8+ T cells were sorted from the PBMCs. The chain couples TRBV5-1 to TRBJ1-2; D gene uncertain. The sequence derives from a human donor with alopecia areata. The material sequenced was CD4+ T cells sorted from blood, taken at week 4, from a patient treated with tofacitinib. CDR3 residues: CASSKDPSSGGYTF. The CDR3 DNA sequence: TGCGCCAGCAGCAAAGACCCCTCCTCTGGCGGCTACACCTTC.